The 17 T cell receptor beta chains below all came from one sample that was sequenced in a study of cytomegalovirus exposure and HLA in healthy donors. The data were produced by immunoSEQ multiplex PCR, yet TCRdb's version contains in-frame clones alone and is incomplete. The sample has a few hundred thousand clones, almost 90% seen once; the top ten hold 0.3% to 0.4%. The specimen sequenced was PBMCs. All receptors come from a woman aged 18-35 years in good health and CMV-seronegative.

This clone was seen more than once but under ten times. The chain has TRBV11-2 and TRBJ1-5; D unclear. V lost 1 base, J lost 2 bases, and 9 bases lay in between. Germline CDR1 reads SGHAT; CDR2 reads FQNNGV. The CDR3 extends over 15 amino acids. The CDR3 DNA reads as TGTGCCAGCAGCTTAGGGCAGGCCGGCAATCAGCCCCAGCATTTT. Its protein product is CASSLGQAGNQPQHF.

The genes are TRBV2 and TRBJ2-7; 8 nucleotides agree with TRBD1. The CDR3 runs to 16 residues. Germline loops: CDR1 SNHLY, CDR2 FYNNEI. The ends lost 6 bases at V and 4 bases at J; junction bases unmatched: 14. The CDR3 DNA is TGTGCCAGCAGGGGTCCCCCCGGGACAGGTCTTTACGAGCAGTACTTC. This translates into CASRGPPGTGLYEQYF.

V and J are TRBV5-6 and TRBJ2-3, with D possibly TRBD1 on 5 matching bases. The germline V gene encodes CDR1 SGHDT and CDR2 YYEEEE. Between the trimmed V and J ends, which lost 6 bases and 5 bases, there was a span of 19 bases. The CDR3 totals 15 residues. DNA of the CDR3: TGTGCCAGCAACTTAGGGGCTCTTTTTCGAGATACGCAGTATTTT. It yields the protein CASNLGALFRDTQYF.

The V call is TRBV7-8, the J call TRBJ1-5; tentatively, D is TRBD1 (6 bases). Trimming left V 1 base short and J 6 bases short, with 13 bases between. The CDR3 is 15 residues long. Germline lookup yields CDR1 SGHVS and CDR2 FQNEAQ. CDR3 in amino acids: CASSLGRGRGQPQHF. The DNA for the CDR3 is TGTGCCAGCAGCTTAGGCAGGGGCAGAGGTCAGCCCCAGCATTTT.

V and J are TRBV27 and TRBJ2-1; 8 nucleotides line up with TRBD2. The CDR3 spans 15 residues. With 8 bases clipped from V and 0 bases from J, the junction kept 6 bases outside the gene matches. CDR1 and CDR2 from the germline V gene are MNHEY and SMNVEV (reference sequence). The CDR3 region is CASSYGGVSYNEQFF. CDR3 DNA: TGTGCCAGCTCTTACGGGGGGGTCTCCTACAATGAGCAGTTCTTC.

A remark on this clone: An end of the junction differs from the germline gene, which may be a read error. The V and J genes are TRBV5-6 and TRBJ2-7; D possibly corresponds to TRBD2 (6 bases). Germline CDR1 SGHDT, CDR2 YYEEEE. The CDR3 has 17 residues. Here the CDR3 DNA reads TGTGCCAGCAGCTTGTTGGGGGGTCCCTTGTCCTCCCACGAGCAGTACTTC. It is translated as CASSLLGGPLSSHEQYF.

The chain is built from TRBV6-5 and TRBJ1-4; D uncertain. In germline, CDR1 is MNHEY, CDR2 SVGAGI. Trimming shortened V by 5 bases and J by 8 bases, and 18 bases separated the two germline ends. The CDR3 has 15 amino acids. The CDR3 sequence is CASSPLGRADEKLFF. The CDR3 coding sequence is TGTGCCAGCAGTCCCCTGGGGAGGGCGGACGAAAAACTGTTTTTT.

This chain uses TRBV28 with TRBJ2-2; D remains ambiguous. Trimming shortened V by 3 bases and J by 1 base, and 3 bases separated the two germline ends. The CDR3 totals 13 residues. In germline, CDR1 is MDHEN, CDR2 SYDVKM. DNA of the CDR3: TGTGCCAGCAGTTTTCAGAACACCGGGGAGCTGTTTTTT. Translated, it gives CASSFQNTGELFF.

This clone was observed a single time. The chain combines TRBV7-8 with TRBJ1-5; TRBD1 might be the D (6 bases). The CDR3 loop spans 14 amino acids. Germline V gene sequence: CDR1 SGHVS, CDR2 FQNEAQ. V shed 1 base and J shed 7 bases, with 11 bases lying between them. CDR3 protein: CASSLVGGAQPQHF. CDR3 DNA sequence: TGTGCCAGCAGCTTAGTGGGGGGGGCCCAGCCCCAGCATTTT.

The chain has TRBV18 and TRBJ2-7, with 10 bases identical to TRBD2. The CDR3 spans 16 residues. The germline gives CDR1 KGHSH, CDR2 LQKENI. V gave up 0 bases and J gave up 2 bases; unmatched junction bases: 4. Written as DNA, the CDR3 is TGTGCCAGCTCACCACCCAGCGGGGGGGATACCTACGAGCAGTACTTC. This gives the protein CASSPPSGGDTYEQYF.

J is TRBJ2-3 and V is TRBV7-9; D remains ambiguous. The CDR3 runs to 15 residues. CDR1 and CDR2 (germline): SEHNR, FQNEAQ (reference sequence). V lost 4 bases, J lost 6 bases, and 17 bases lay in between. Here the CDR3 DNA reads TGTGCCAGCAGCTCGGTCGGTTTTTCGAAGGATACGCAGTATTTT. Translated, it gives CASSSVGFSKDTQYF.

V usage is TRBV6-5 and J usage is TRBJ2-2; D gene ambiguous. With 2 bases removed from V and 1 base from J, the gap between germline ends came to 8 bases. Germline V lookup: CDR1 MNHEY, CDR2 SVGAGI. This CDR3 is built from 15 residues. The CDR3 spells CASSYRQENTGELFF. Written as DNA, the CDR3 is TGTGCCAGCAGTTACCGGCAGGAGAACACCGGGGAGCTGTTTTTT.

This chain uses TRBV5-1 with TRBJ2-5; 9 bases are shared with TRBD1. V lost 6 bases and J lost 5; bases outside the gene matches: 8. The CDR3 spans 14 residues. Germline values: CDR1 SGHRS, CDR2 YFSETQ. The CDR3 sequence: CASIDTGGKETQYF. CDR3 nucleotides: TGCGCCAGCATAGACACAGGGGGCAAGGAGACCCAGTACTTC.

This chain uses TRBV29-1 with TRBJ2-1; TRBD2 matches at 11 bases. CDR3 length: 19 residues. CDR1 and CDR2 (germline): SQVTM, ANQGSEA. V lost 3 bases, J lost 0 bases, and 13 bases stayed unmatched. The CDR3 protein is CSVEFVGLAGGHSYNEQFF. CDR3 nucleotide sequence: TGCAGCGTTGAGTTTGTTGGGCTAGCGGGGGGCCACTCCTACAATGAGCAGTTCTTC.

The V and J genes are TRBV5-5 and TRBJ1-6, with 7 bases identical to TRBD1. Germline V gene sequence: CDR1 SGHKS, CDR2 YYEKEE (reference sequence). Trimming cost V 0 bases and J 5 bases; bases outside gene matches: 5. The CDR3 totals 16 residues. The CDR3 DNA sequence: TGTGCCAGCAGCTTGGGTGTCAGGGGGAATAATTCACCCCTCCACTTT. Its protein product is CASSLGVRGNNSPLHF.

V usage is TRBV13 and J usage is TRBJ2-1, with 9 bases that match TRBD2. The germline gives CDR1 PRHDT, CDR2 FYEKMQ (reference sequence). The CDR3 has 17 amino acids. Germline trimming cut 0 bases from V and 7 bases from J; bases unmatched to any gene: 10. This CDR3 reads CASSLGGAGGTRNEQFF. The CDR3 DNA follows: TGTGCCAGCAGCTTAGGCGGCGCGGGGGGGACGAGGAATGAGCAGTTCTTC.

The table lists this clone with a few counts. This rearrangement joins TRBV28 to TRBJ1-5; D gene ambiguous. Deletions cut 2 bases from V and 2 bases from J, with 13 bases between. This CDR3 comprises 16 residues. Germline CDR1 is MDHEN and CDR2 is SYDVKM. CDR3 coding DNA: TGTGCCAGCAGTTTAAGATTGGGCTTTGGCAATCAGCCCCAGCATTTT. This codes for CASSLRLGFGNQPQHF. The full variable domain, with the rest looked up from reference TRBV28 and TRBJ1-5, is DVKVTQSSRYLVKRTGEKVFLECVQDMDHENMFWYRQDPGLGLRLIYFSYDVKMKEKGDIPEGYSVSREKKERFSLILESASTNQTSMYLCASSLRLGFGNQPQHFGDGTRLSIL.